A selection of T cell receptor beta chains follows, all from one sample in a study of a mutant IDH1 vaccine in newly diagnosed glioma. TCRdb keeps only in-frame clones here, not all; method: immunoSEQ multiplex PCR. Found here are tens of thousands of clones, around three quarters of them singletons; the top ten hold roughly 5.5%. Their specific antigens are unknown. This specimen consisted of PBMCs, obtained from a glioma patient whose treatment included an IDH1 peptide vaccine. The source of these receptors is a man aged 35 to 55 with glioma. Both conserved end residues are part of each CDR3. D genes are given only for firm matches. Clone size is not always given. Where it is, it says once, few, many or a class for expanded clones.

j_gene,abundance,len,v_gene,d_gene,CDR3nt,CDR3aa
TRBJ1-4,-,17,TRBV30,-,TGTGCCTGGAGCAAGCTCCCTTTCCGGGTCCGGGACGAAAAACTGTTTTTT,CAWSKLPFRVRDEKLFF
TRBJ1-2,-,13,TRBV5-8,-,TGTGCCAGCAGCTTGGAGGGGTTCGGAGGCTACACCTTC,CASSLEGFGGYTF
TRBJ2-3,-,18,TRBV23-1,-,TGCGCCAGCAGTCAATGGCCCCGGGGACCGCGGGGCTTCGATACGCAGTATTTT,CASSQWPRGPRGFDTQYF
TRBJ2-2,once,14,TRBV25-1,TRBD1,TGTGCCAGCGGACAGGGATGGGGCACCGGGGAGCTGTTTTTT,CASGQGWGTGELFF
TRBJ2-7,-,12,TRBV29-1,-,TGCAGCGTAGTAGGTGTTACCTACGAGCAGTACTTC,CSVVGVTYEQYF
TRBJ2-6,-,13,TRBV18,-,TGTGCCAGCGCAGAGTCTGGGGCCAACGTCCTGACTTTC,CASAESGANVLTF
TRBJ2-2,-,15,TRBV13,TRBD1,TGTGCCAGCAGTCCTGGACAGGGACGGACCGGGGAGCTGTTTTTT,CASSPGQGRTGELFF
TRBJ1-6,-,17,TRBV2,-,TGTGCCAGCAGTTTTATAACGGCGAGCTCCTATAATTCACCCCTCCACTTT,CASSFITASSYNSPLHF
TRBJ1-2,-,15,TRBV6-5,TRBD1,TGTGCCAGCAGGGGGACAGGTAGACAGGACTATGGCTACACCTTC,CASRGTGRQDYGYTF
TRBJ2-1,-,13,TRBV19,-,TGTGCCAGTAGTACCCAGGTGGTAAATGAGCAGTTCTTC,CASSTQVVNEQFF
TRBJ2-7,-,13,TRBV7-2,TRBD2,TGTGCCAGCAGCTCGACTAGCGGCTACGAGCAGTACTTC,CASSSTSGYEQYF
TRBJ2-5,-,12,TRBV2,-,TGTGCCAGCAGTGCACTCCAAGAGACCCAGTACTTC,CASSALQETQYF
TRBJ2-7,-,12,TRBV5-3,-,TGTGCCAGAAGCTTGGATGCCTACGAGCAGTACTTC,CARSLDAYEQYF
TRBJ1-6,-,14,TRBV2,TRBD1,TGTGCCAGCGGTTTGGAGGGGGCAGGATCACCCCTCCACTTT,CASGLEGAGSPLHF
TRBJ1-6,-,14,TRBV5-6,-,TGTGCCAGCAGCTCTCAGGTTGAGAATTCACCCCTCCACTTT,CASSSQVENSPLHF
TRBJ2-3,-,14,TRBV6-5,-,TGTGCCAGCAGCACGGGCAGGGGGGGGGATACGCAGTATTTT,CASSTGRGGDTQYF
TRBJ2-1,-,14,TRBV5-6,-,TGTGCCAGCAGCTTAATAAGCTCCTACAATGAGCAGTTCTTC,CASSLISSYNEQFF
TRBJ1-2,-,16,TRBV5-4,-,TGTGCCAGCAGCGTGGCGGGGGGCTTGGGGAACTATGGCTACACCTTC,CASSVAGGLGNYGYTF
TRBJ1-2,-,14,TRBV7-9,-,TGTGCCAGCACTTGGTTCGGGGTTACCTATGGCTACACCTTC,CASTWFGVTYGYTF
TRBJ2-7,-,16,TRBV7-2,-,TGTGCCAGCAGCTCCCTTGGGGGGGCCGAGGCCTACGAGCAGTACTTC,CASSSLGGAEAYEQYF
TRBJ2-2,-,17,TRBV5-4,TRBD1,TGTGCCAGCGTAGCCGTCCCCGGGACAGGAAACACCGGGGAGCTGTTTTTT,CASVAVPGTGNTGELFF
TRBJ2-2,-,13,TRBV6-5,TRBD1,TGTGCCTGCCGGGACAGGGACACCGGGGAGCTGTTTTTT,CACRDRDTGELFF
TRBJ2-5,-,17,TRBV4-2,TRBD2,TGTGCCAGCAGCCAACAGGGCTCGACTAGCGGGGGGGAGACCCAGTACTTC,CASSQQGSTSGGETQYF
TRBJ1-2,-,15,TRBV7-8,-,TGTGCCAGCAGCTTAGTGCAGGGGATTTCGGAGGGCTACACCTTC,CASSLVQGISEGYTF
TRBJ2-7,-,11,TRBV30,-,TGTGCCTGGAGGGGTAACTACGAGCAGTACTTC,CAWRGNYEQYF
TRBJ2-7,-,13,TRBV7-6,-,TGTGCCAGCAGCCCTTTAATGGGTTTGGGGCAGTACTTC,CASSPLMGLGQYF
TRBJ2-5,once,19,TRBV4-1,TRBD1,TGCGCCAGCAGCCATCTTCCGGGACAGGGGGCATGGGAGGGAGAGACCCAGTACTTC,CASSHLPGQGAWEGETQYF
TRBJ2-2,-,16,TRBV7-9,TRBD1,TGTGCCAGCAGCTTTGACGGGACAGGGCACACCGGGGAGCTGTTTTTT,CASSFDGTGHTGELFF
TRBJ1-6,few,14,TRBV10-3,-,TGTGCCATCAGTTCTACAGGCGATAATTCACCCCTCCACTTT,CAISSTGDNSPLHF
TRBJ2-5,-,15,TRBV5-1,TRBD2,TGCGCCAGCAGCTCATCTAGCGGGGGTTTGGGGACCCAGTACTTC,CASSSSSGGLGTQYF
TRBJ1-1,-,14,TRBV19,-,TGTGCCAGTAGTATCGACAGCTTTAACACTGAAGCTTTCTTT,CASSIDSFNTEAFF
TRBJ1-6,-,15,TRBV7-2,-,TGTGCCAGCAGCCCCGCTCCGGGGGGGAATTCACCCCTCCACTTT,CASSPAPGGNSPLHF
TRBJ2-7,few,13,TRBV9,-,TGTGCCAGCAGCGTAGCTGATAGCTACGAGCAGTACTTC,CASSVADSYEQYF
TRBJ2-7,-,15,TRBV12-5,-,TGTGCTAGTGGTTTGGGACAGGTTCAGGAGGACGAGCAGTACTTC,CASGLGQVQEDEQYF
TRBJ2-7,-,16,TRBV6-6,-,TGTGCCAGCAGTACCTGGGGACTGGGTTGGGTGGGGGAGCAGTACTTC,CASSTWGLGWVGEQYF
TRBJ1-1,-,14,TRBV5-1,-,TGCGCCAGCAGCTTGGCCGTGGGTGTCCCTGAAGCTTTCTTT,CASSLAVGVPEAFF
TRBJ2-7,-,15,TRBV6-5,TRBD1,TGTGCCAGCAGTTACGAAGCAGGGGGCGGCTACGAGCAGTACTTC,CASSYEAGGGYEQYF
TRBJ2-5,medium-sized,18,TRBV4-1,-,TGCGCCAGCAGCCAAGATCAAATCGGGACGCTACGGCAAGAGACCCAGTACTTC,CASSQDQIGTLRQETQYF
TRBJ1-1,-,13,TRBV6-4,-,TGTGCCAGCAGTGACAGGGAGAACACTGAAGCTTTCTTT,CASSDRENTEAFF